The clone carrying this T cell receptor (beta chain) was counted once. These data originate in a study of technical replicates of blood from a few donors. Germline values: CDR1 GTSNPN, CDR2 SVGIG (reference sequence). The J segment lost 0 bases and the V segment lost 0 bases, leaving 7 bases of the junction unmatched. This CDR3 has 17 amino acids. Only in-frame clones appear in the TCRdb table, and some are missing; sequencing was by immunoSEQ multiplex PCR. The table lists approximately 84,000 clones, roughly 98% of them singletons, with around 0.15% in the top ten. This clonotype originated in a human donor in good health. The chain links TRBV30 to TRBJ2-7; 11 bases agree with TRBD2. The sequencing sample was made of T cells isolated from PBMCs. CDR3 residues: CAWSVVAGGTSSYEQYF. For the CDR3, the DNA is TGTGCCTGGAGTGTTGTAGCGGGGGGGACGAGCTCCTACGAGCAGTACTTC.